One sample yielded the 32 T cell receptor beta chains listed below, sequenced in a study of neurological immune-mediated disorders. Using its own MiXCR run on the 5' RACE reads, TCRdb lists one record per CDR3 protein. The data hold under 130,000 distinct CDR3 sequences, with 11% observed a single time. Time point meaning: longitudinal time-point 3. The sample was PBMCs. These receptors were taken from a female donor with HTLV-1-associated myelopathy (HAM/TSP).

This clonotype has only a few counts. The V call is TRBV4-1, the J call TRBJ2-7; 8 positions match TRBD1. Germline V gene lookup returns CDR1 MGHRA and CDR2 YSYEKL. With V trimmed by 2 bases and J by 4 bases, 7 bases remained unmatched. This CDR3 is 15 amino acids long. CDR3: CASSQSSGTGYEQYF. CDR3 DNA: TGCGCCAGCAGCCAATCCTCCGGGACAGGATACGAGCAGTACTTC.

This CDR3 reads CASSFSGGFTDTQYF. For the CDR3, the DNA is TGCGCCAGCAGCTTTAGCGGGGGGTTCACAGATACGCAGTATTTT. This chain connects TRBV5-1 to TRBJ2-3, with 10 bases that match TRBD2. This CDR3 is built from 15 residues. J gave up 2 bases and V 2 bases, and 2 bases lay outside the gene matches. CDR1 SGHRS and CDR2 YFSETQ come from the germline V gene.

This clonotype has ten or more counts. The J gene is TRBJ2-7, the V gene TRBV5-5; tentatively, D is TRBD1 (6 bases). The CDR3 is 12 amino acids. V lost 3 bases and J 6 bases, leaving 10 bases between the germline ends. Germline V gene lookup returns CDR1 SGHKS and CDR2 YYEKEE (reference sequence). The CDR3 region is CASSWTVGEQYF. The CDR3 nucleotides are TGTGCCAGCAGCTGGACAGTGGGCGAGCAGTACTTC. Variable domain in full (rest from reference TRBV5-5 and TRBJ2-7): DAGVTQSPTHLIKTRGQQVTLRCSPISGHKSVSWYQQVLGQGPQFIFQYYEKEERGRGNFPDRFSARQFPNYSSELNVNALLLGDSALYLCASSWTVGEQYFGPGTRLTVT.

Remarks on this clonotype: At one end the junction does not follow the germline gene, possibly because of a read error. This chain uses TRBV6-6 with TRBJ2-2, with D possibly being TRBD2 (7 bases). The CDR3 spans 14 residues. In germline, CDR1 is MNHNY, CDR2 SVGAGI (reference sequence). CDR3 region: CASRSRGGTGEPFF. In nucleotides, the CDR3 is TGTGCCAGCAGGTCGAGGGGGGGCACCGGGGAGCCGTTTTTT.

This clonotype was observed many times. CDR3 loop: CASRDQGSLHEQYF. The CDR3 coding sequence is TGTGCCAGCCGCGACCAGGGATCTCTCCACGAGCAGTACTTC. This chain uses TRBV27 with TRBJ2-7, with a possible D match to TRBD1 (5 bases). Germline loops: CDR1 MNHEY, CDR2 SMNVEV (reference sequence). CDR3 length: 14 residues. V was clipped by 8 bases and J by 5 bases, with 19 bases between them.

This clonotype was observed many times. This sequence joins TRBV5-1 and TRBJ2-3; TRBD1 is a possible D gene (6 bases). This CDR3 has 13 amino acids. Germline lookup yields CDR1 SGHRS and CDR2 YFSETQ. V was pared by 4 bases and J by 3 bases, with 9 bases between. Here the CDR3 DNA reads TGCGCCAGCAGCACAGACAGGACAGATACGCAGTATTTT. This codes for CASSTDRTDTQYF.

In its sample, this clonotype was seen many times. The chain is built from TRBV28 and TRBJ1-2; 11 positions agree with TRBD1. Germline CDR1 MDHEN, CDR2 SYDVKM. J gave up 3 bases and V 5 bases, and 11 bases lay outside the gene matches. The CDR3 contains 17 residues. CDR3 loop: CASSLPRTGGADYGYTF. DNA for the CDR3: TGTGCCAGCAGTCTACCCCGGACAGGGGGCGCGGACTATGGCTACACCTTC.

This clonotype was observed at least ten times. This chain links TRBV9 with TRBJ2-3; D possibly corresponds to TRBD2 (7 bases). This CDR3 spans 17 amino acids. Trimming stripped 1 base from V and 6 bases from J, with 21 bases between. From germline, CDR1 is SGDLS and CDR2 YYNGEE. The CDR3 coding sequence is TGTGCCAGCAGCGTACGGGAAGGGAGGGGGGGGACCGATACGCAGTATTTT. As protein: CASSVREGRGGTDTQYF. Together with reference TRBV9 and TRBJ2-3, the CDR3 gives the full variable domain: DSGVTQTPKHLITATGQRVTLRCSPRSGDLSVYWYQQSLDQGLQFLIQYYNGEERAKGNILERFSAQQFPDLHSELNLSSLELGDSALYFCASSVREGRGGTDTQYFGPGTRLTVL.

In this sample, this clonotype turned up many times. The chain is built from TRBV12-3 or TRBV12-4 and TRBJ2-3, with D tentatively TRBD2 (6 bases). V shed 3 bases and J shed 7 bases, with 17 bases lying between them. The CDR3 loop spans 15 amino acids. CDR3 loop: CASSLGRGLGHTQYF. The CDR3 region has the DNA TGTGCCAGCAGTTTGGGGCGGGGCCTAGGGCATACGCAGTATTTT.

This clonotype has just a few counts. CDR3 region: CASSVRYDTEAFF. CDR3 in DNA: TGTGCCAGCAGTGTTAGATACGACACTGAAGCTTTCTTT. The chain couples TRBV7-3 to TRBJ1-1; D call uncertain. There are 13 residues in the CDR3. Trimming left V 6 bases short and J 3 bases short, with 11 bases between. Germline assignment: CDR1 SGHTA and CDR2 FQGTGA.

This clonotype occurred many times. This rearrangement joins TRBV12-3 or TRBV12-4 to TRBJ2-7; the match to TRBD2 covers 7 bases. This CDR3 is 14 amino acids long. Unmatched junction bases numbered 3, after V lost 1 base and J lost 3 bases. CDR3 sequence: CASSLGSSGYEQYF. CDR3 sequence (DNA): TGTGCCAGCAGTTTAGGGTCTAGCGGCTACGAGCAGTACTTC.

This clonotype was recorded many times. The chain joins TRBV10-3 to TRBJ1-5; D unclear. This CDR3 region has 14 residues. From germline, CDR1 is ENHRY and CDR2 SYGVKD. Between the trimmed V and J ends, which lost 4 bases and 5 bases, there was a span of 12 bases. The CDR3 here is CAISGTEIHQPQHF. DNA for the CDR3: TGTGCCATCAGTGGGACTGAGATCCATCAGCCCCAGCATTTT.

This clonotype was seen many times. The V gene is TRBV5-1, the J gene TRBJ2-1; D gene ambiguous. Germline V lookup: CDR1 SGHRS, CDR2 YFSETQ. Trimming took 0 bases from V and 9 from J, leaving 7 bases between them. The CDR3 covers 12 residues. This CDR3 reads CASSLVGLEQFF. The CDR3 region has the DNA TGCGCCAGCAGCTTGGTAGGGCTTGAGCAGTTCTTC. Full variable domain (remainder filled in from reference TRBV5-1 and TRBJ2-1): KAGVTQTPRYLIKTRGQQVTLSCSPISGHRSVSWYQQTPGQGLQFLFEYFSETQRNKGNFPGRFSGRQFSNSRSEMNVSTLELGDSALYLCASSLVGLEQFFGPGTRLTVL.

This clonotype was seen many times. The chain combines TRBV18 with TRBJ2-5, with D perhaps matching TRBD2 (7 bases). The CDR3 runs 13 residues. Germline CDR1 KGHSH, CDR2 LQKENI. V lost 3 bases and J lost 5, with 10 bases in between. CDR3 amino acids: CASSPSGGETQYF. The CDR3 DNA follows: TGTGCCAGCTCACCGTCGGGGGGCGAGACCCAGTACTTC.

This clonotype was detected ten times or more. The J gene is TRBJ2-1, the V gene TRBV24-1; D unclear. Germline V gene sequence: CDR1 KGHDR, CDR2 SFDVKD. This CDR3 spans 14 amino acids. V was trimmed by 5 bases and J by 8 bases, leaving 15 bases between them. In nucleotides, the CDR3 is TGTGCCACCAGTGCGGCAGGTGAAACGGATGAGCAGTTCTTC. Amino acid sequence: CATSAAGETDEQFF.

This clonotype was counted many times. The chain combines TRBV5-5 with TRBJ2-5; possibly TRBD1 or TRBD2 for D (5 bases each). Germline-derived CDR1 and CDR2 are SGHKS and YYEKEE (reference sequence). The CDR3 sequence is 15 residues long. V dropped 0 bases and J dropped 5 bases, with 14 bases sitting between them. CDR3 residues: CASSLAAGEGETQYF. CDR3 in DNA: TGTGCCAGCAGCTTGGCGGCGGGCGAGGGGGAGACCCAGTACTTC.

This clonotype was detected ten times or more. The V call is TRBV9, the J call TRBJ2-2, with D possibly being TRBD1 or TRBD2 (5 bases each). Per germline, CDR1 SGDLS and CDR2 YYNGEE. The CDR3 covers 17 residues. Deletions cut 3 bases from V and 5 bases from J, with 20 bases between. As DNA, the CDR3 is TGTGCCAGCAGCGCACCCGGGACCGACCCCCTAACCGGGGAGCTGTTTTTT. As protein: CASSAPGTDPLTGELFF.

This clonotype was counted ten times or more. The V call is TRBV5-6, the J call TRBJ2-6, with unresolved D. Trimming took off 2 bases at V and 0 bases at J, with 6 bases between the two ends. CDR1 and CDR2 from the germline V gene are SGHDT and YYEEEE. This CDR3 is 15 amino acids long. The CDR3 loop reads CASSFISSGANVLTF. In nucleotides, the CDR3 is TGTGCCAGCAGCTTTATTAGCTCTGGGGCCAACGTCCTGACTTTC. Together with reference TRBV5-6 and TRBJ2-6, the CDR3 gives the full variable domain: DAGVTQSPTHLIKTRGQQVTLRCSPKSGHDTVSWYQQALGQGPQFIFQYYEEEERQRGNFPDRFSGHQFPNYSSELNVNALLLGDSALYLCASSFISSGANVLTFGAGSRLTVL.

The rearrangement uses TRBV14 and TRBJ2-7; 7 bases align to TRBD1. Per the germline V gene, CDR1 is SGHDN and CDR2 is FVKESK. The CDR3 is made up of 15 amino acids. Trimming took 2 bases from V and 5 from J; bases not matched to a gene: 9. The CDR3 sequence is CASSQPTGNLDEQYF. Written as DNA, the CDR3 is TGTGCCAGCAGCCAACCGACAGGGAATCTCGACGAGCAGTACTTC.

This clonotype was recorded at least ten times. The chain employs TRBV14 and TRBJ2-1; 9 bases align to TRBD2. Germline V gene sequence: CDR1 SGHDN, CDR2 FVKESK. The J segment lost 0 bases and the V segment lost 3 bases, leaving 21 bases of the junction unmatched. The CDR3 totals 22 residues. Written as DNA, the CDR3 is TGTGCCAGCAGCCAGAACTCCACTTTCCTAGCGGGGTATACTCGCTCCTACAATGAGCAGTTCTTC. Protein sequence: CASSQNSTFLAGYTRSYNEQFF.

This clonotype was picked up many times. V is TRBV7-8 and J is TRBJ2-7, with TRBD2 identical over 9 bases. Germline CDR1 reads SGHVS; CDR2 reads FQNEAQ. The CDR3 has 16 amino acids. Trimming cost V 5 bases and J 2 bases; bases outside gene matches: 10. In DNA, the CDR3 is TGTGCCAGCAGCGAGGGGGGACTAGCTGTAACCTACGAGCAGTACTTC. It yields the protein CASSEGGLAVTYEQYF.

V usage is TRBV7-3 and J usage is TRBJ2-7, with D perhaps matching TRBD2 (6 bases). Looked up from germline, CDR1 is SGHTA and CDR2 is FQGTGA. CDR3 length equals 15 residues. The ends were cut back, 5 bases at V and 3 bases at J, with 17 bases in the middle. The CDR3 sequence: CASSILPAGYYEQYF. The CDR3 DNA is TGTGCCAGCAGCATACTCCCCGCGGGATACTACGAGCAGTACTTC.

At least ten counts were recorded for this clonotype. J is TRBJ1-1 and V is TRBV9; 9 nucleotides match TRBD1. CDR1 SGDLS and CDR2 YYNGEE come from the germline V gene. Losses at the gene ends were 4 bases for V and 5 bases for J; bases not matched to a gene: 6. The CDR3 extends over 14 amino acids. The CDR3: CASSYNDRGTEAFF. For the CDR3, the DNA is TGTGCCAGCAGCTACAACGACAGGGGGACTGAAGCTTTCTTT.

On this clonotype: With a much larger clone just one base away, this may be a read error. This rearrangement joins TRBV20-1 to TRBJ2-4, with unresolved D. CDR1 DFQATT and CDR2 SNEGSKA come from the germline V gene (reference sequence). CDR3 length: 14 amino acids. DNA for the CDR3: TGCAATGCTAGGGTCTCAGACTTGAGAAACATTCAGTACTTC. Translated, it gives CNARVSDLRNIQYF.

This clonotype was observed many times. This chain links TRBV5-1 with TRBJ2-1, with 8 bases lining up with TRBD2. The CDR3 consists of 15 residues. V shed 4 bases and J 8 bases; nucleotides not matched to a gene: 11. CDR1 and CDR2 from the germline V gene are SGHRS and YFSETQ. Here the CDR3 reads CASSRPGTSLDEQFF. CDR3 coding DNA: TGCGCCAGCAGCCGTCCCGGGACTAGTTTAGATGAGCAGTTCTTC.

This clonotype has at least ten counts. The chain joins TRBV6-6 to TRBJ2-3; 9 bases map to TRBD2. The length of the CDR3 is 20 residues. Germline lookup yields CDR1 MNHNY and CDR2 SVGAGI (reference sequence). Losses at the gene ends were 2 bases for V and 0 bases for J; bases not matched to a gene: 15. In DNA form, the CDR3 reads TGTGCCAGCAGTTACCGGCTGTATGCTAGCGGGGAGGCTAGCACAGATACGCAGTATTTT. It codes for CASSYRLYASGEASTDTQYF.

This clonotype was seen more than once but under ten times. The genes are TRBV15 and TRBJ2-5, with 10 bases lining up with TRBD2. CDR3 length: 17 residues. With 4 bases clipped from V and 1 base from J, the junction kept 9 bases outside the gene matches. Germline V gene sequence: CDR1 LNHNV, CDR2 YYDKDF (reference sequence). CDR3 nucleotide sequence: TGTGCCACCAGCACAAGGGATAGCGGGGGGATCCAAGAGACCCAGTACTTC. As protein: CATSTRDSGGIQETQYF.

In regard to this clonotype: It is unclear where the CDR3 begins or ends on the DNA, so no DNA is shown, and the CDR3 is as TCRdb lists it. The chain carries TRBV5-6 and TRBJ2-7; the table's D call of TRBD1 was not tested on the DNA. Germline CDR1 SGHDT, CDR2 YYEEEE. Ends included, the CDR3 has 19 residues. The CDR3: CASSNYNEQFFGPGGEQYF.

This clonotype was seen many times. The gene calls are TRBV6-1 and TRBJ1-1; D unresolved. The V end lost 7 bases, the J end lost 0 bases, and 12 bases lay between the germline ends. The length of the CDR3 is 14 residues. The germline gives CDR1 MNHNS, CDR2 SASEGT. CDR3 sequence (DNA): TGTGCCAGCATCGAGGCCGGGCTGAACACTGAAGCTTTCTTT. Its translation is CASIEAGLNTEAFF.

The V and J genes are TRBV28 and TRBJ2-2; D not certain. The germline V gene encodes CDR1 MDHEN and CDR2 SYDVKM. This CDR3 spans 14 amino acids. The V end was cut by 4 bases, the J end by 0 bases, with 6 bases between. CDR3 sequence reads: CASSSPSNTGELFF. CDR3 sequence (DNA): TGTGCCAGCAGTTCCCCCTCGAACACCGGGGAGCTGTTTTTT.

This clonotype was seen ten or more times. This rearrangement joins TRBV7-2 to TRBJ2-7; TRBD2 aligns across 7 bases. CDR1 and CDR2 from the germline V gene are SGHTA and FQGNSA. CDR3 size: 14 residues. V gave up 6 bases and J gave up 0 bases; unmatched junction bases: 5. CDR3 sequence (DNA): TGTGCCAGCAGGGACCGGGACTACTCCTACGAGCAGTACTTC. Encoded protein: CASRDRDYSYEQYF.

This clonotype was seen repeatedly, ten times or more. The rearrangement uses TRBV5-1 and TRBJ1-2; a possible D gene is TRBD1 (6 bases). The germline CDR1 and CDR2 sequences are SGHRS and YFSETQ. V lost 3 bases, J lost 8 bases, and 14 bases lay in between. The length of the CDR3 is 13 residues. This CDR3 reads CASSSNRDRGYTF. In DNA form, the CDR3 reads TGCGCCAGCAGCTCTAACAGGGATAGGGGCTACACCTTC.